The rows below give T cell receptor beta chains drawn from one sample of a study of a mutant IDH1 vaccine in newly diagnosed glioma. TCRdb keeps only in-frame clones here, not all; method: immunoSEQ multiplex PCR. This sample has about 50,000 clones, with 86% found just once. The specimen was PBMCs, collected from a glioma patient treated with radiotherapy, temozolomide or both. The receptors here all came from a man aged 35 to 55 with glioma. Both conserved end residues are part of each CDR3. D genes are given only for firm matches. For some rows the clone size is stated as once, few or many, or as a class when expanded; others skip it.

TRBV6-1,NA,TRBJ1-2,NA,TGTGCCAGCAGGGGGGATCGGGTGGATGGCTACACCTTC,CASRGDRVDGYTF
TRBV15,NA,TRBJ2-1,NA,TGTGCCACCAGCTTCGAGGGGAATGAGCAGTTCTTC,CATSFEGNEQFF
TRBV7-2,NA,TRBJ1-5,NA,TGTGCCAGCAGCTTAAGCAGGGTGAACAATCAGCCCCAGCATTTT,CASSLSRVNNQPQHF
TRBV4-3,NA,TRBJ2-7,once,TGCGCCAGCAGCCAGAACCGGCAGAGCTCCTACGAGCAGTACTTC,CASSQNRQSSYEQYF
TRBV7-8,TRBD1,TRBJ2-5,NA,TGTGCCAGCAGCTTAGTAGGGGGACAGGAGACCCAGTACTTC,CASSLVGGQETQYF
TRBV25-1,TRBD1,TRBJ1-2,NA,TGTGCCAGCAGTGAATGGGGGATCCTCAGGGGGGAGCTATATGGCTACACCTTC,CASSEWGILRGELYGYTF
TRBV7-2,TRBD2,TRBJ2-7,once,TGTGCCAGCAGCCCCGAGGGACTAGGGTCCTACGAGCAGTACTTC,CASSPEGLGSYEQYF
TRBV19,TRBD1,TRBJ1-4,NA,TGTGCCAGTAGTATCAGTAGGGGGACAGTTGTCGTTAATGAAAAACTGTTTTTT,CASSISRGTVVVNEKLFF
TRBV11-2,NA,TRBJ1-1,NA,TGTGCCAGCAGCAGCGACACAACTGAAGCTTTCTTT,CASSSDTTEAFF
TRBV7-6,NA,TRBJ2-7,NA,TGTGCCAGCAGCTTATCCCCCCCGGGGCAGTTTGGCGAGCAGTACTTC,CASSLSPPGQFGEQYF
TRBV9,TRBD1,TRBJ2-3,NA,TGTGCCAGCAGCAGCAACAGGGGCCACACAGATACGCAGTATTTT,CASSSNRGHTDTQYF
TRBV2,NA,TRBJ1-2,NA,TGTGCCAGCAGTGAAGTTTTAGCCTCTCCCTTC,CASSEVLASPF
TRBV7-6,NA,TRBJ2-3,NA,TGTGCCAGCAAGGAGACTACCAACACAGATACGCAGTATTTT,CASKETTNTDTQYF
TRBV7-9,TRBD1,TRBJ1-2,NA,TGTGCCAGCAGCTTAGGGAGGACAGGGGAGGGCAGGAGCGGCTACACCTTC,CASSLGRTGEGRSGYTF
TRBV7-6,TRBD2,TRBJ2-3,NA,TGTGCCAGCAGTGGGTTGACTAGCGGGTCGTCAGATACGCAGTATTTT,CASSGLTSGSSDTQYF
TRBV7-9,NA,TRBJ2-3,NA,TGTGCCAGCAGGGACTCTAGCACAGATACGCAGTATTTT,CASRDSSTDTQYF
TRBV19,NA,TRBJ2-7,NA,TGTGCCAGTAGTAGCCGGGGGACAGCATCCTACGAGCAGTACTTC,CASSSRGTASYEQYF
TRBV4-3,NA,TRBJ2-6,NA,TGCGCCAGCAGCCTGGGATTTGGGGCCAACGTCCTGACTTTC,CASSLGFGANVLTF
TRBV29-1,NA,TRBJ1-1,few,TGCAGCGTTGTCGGACATCTGAACACTGAAGCTTTCTTT,CSVVGHLNTEAFF
TRBV7-8,NA,TRBJ2-1,NA,TGTGCCAGCAGCTTAGGGAATCCATACAATGAGCAGTTCTTC,CASSLGNPYNEQFF
TRBV19,TRBD1,TRBJ2-3,NA,TGTGCCAGTACAAGACCGGGACAGGGGACAGATACGCAGTATTTT,CASTRPGQGTDTQYF
TRBV4-3,TRBD2,TRBJ2-7,once,TGCGCCAGCAGCCATGACGGGACTAGCGGTTTCTACGAGCAGTACTTC,CASSHDGTSGFYEQYF
TRBV7-3,NA,TRBJ1-1,NA,TGTGCCAGCAGTCAGCGGGGAACCACTGAAGCTTTCTTT,CASSQRGTTEAFF
TRBV18,TRBD1,TRBJ2-2,NA,TGTGCCAGCTCTCTGGGGACAGGAAACACCGGGGAGCTGTTTTTT,CASSLGTGNTGELFF
TRBV2,NA,TRBJ2-3,once,TGTGCCAGCAGTGGGGCCGCAACTAGCACAGATACGCAGTATTTT,CASSGAATSTDTQYF
TRBV7-2,NA,TRBJ1-1,NA,TGTGCCAGCAGCTATCTCGGTGTAGCGAACACTGAAGCTTTCTTT,CASSYLGVANTEAFF
TRBV6-1,NA,TRBJ2-1,NA,TGTGCCACCGCGGGACAGCACAATGAGCAGTTCTTC,CATAGQHNEQFF
TRBV27,NA,TRBJ2-7,NA,TGTGCCAGCAGCTCACAGGGCCCTTCTGATGAGCAGTACTTC,CASSSQGPSDEQYF
TRBV5-6,TRBD1,TRBJ2-7,NA,TGTGCCAGCAGCACAGGGGTGGGCGAGCAGTACTTC,CASSTGVGEQYF
TRBV19,NA,TRBJ2-2,NA,TGTGCCAGTAGTATCCTCGGGGAGCTGTTTTTT,CASSILGELFF
TRBV6-1,NA,TRBJ2-2,NA,TGTGCCTGTAGGGGACTGAACACCGGGGAGCTGTTTTTT,CACRGLNTGELFF
TRBV2,NA,TRBJ1-5,few,TGTGCCAGCAGTGGAGGCAGGGGAAGTCAGCCCCAGCATTTT,CASSGGRGSQPQHF
TRBV5-4,TRBD1,TRBJ1-2,NA,TGTGCCAGCAGCGCAGGACAGGGCTATGGCTACACCTTC,CASSAGQGYGYTF
TRBV18,TRBD2,TRBJ2-2,once,TGTGCCAGCTCACCAGCACTAGCGGGCACCGGGGAGCTGTTTTTT,CASSPALAGTGELFF
TRBV9,NA,TRBJ1-3,NA,TGTGCCAGCAGCTCGGGCCACGTACTCGGAAACACCATATATTTT,CASSSGHVLGNTIYF
TRBV7-9,TRBD1,TRBJ2-7,NA,TGTGCCAGCAGCTTACAGGGGGCTGACGAGCAGTACTTC,CASSLQGADEQYF
TRBV25-1,NA,TRBJ1-2,NA,TGTGCCAGCAGTGGAGGGGTGAGAGAGGATTATGGCTACACCTTC,CASSGGVREDYGYTF
TRBV6-6,NA,TRBJ1-1,NA,TGTGCCAGCAGTTACGACGGCGGAAACACTGAAGCTTTCTTT,CASSYDGGNTEAFF
TRBV4-3,NA,TRBJ1-4,NA,TGCGCCAGCAGCCAATCACCCGTGGGGAGGGGTTTAGAGGGAAAACTGTTTTTT,CASSQSPVGRGLEGKLFF
TRBV5-6,NA,TRBJ1-2,few,TGTGCCAGCAGGTCGATTTCTCTTTATGGCTACACCTTC,CASRSISLYGYTF
TRBV5-1,NA,TRBJ2-5,NA,TGCGCCAGCAAGAAAGGGGGAGAGACCCAGTACTTC,CASKKGGETQYF
TRBV4-1,NA,TRBJ2-7,NA,TGCGCCAGCAGCCAAGATTCAGGGGCCTTCTCCTACGAGCAGTACTTC,CASSQDSGAFSYEQYF
TRBV5-1,TRBD1,TRBJ2-5,NA,TGCGCCAGCAGGCCGACAGGGGAAAAAGAGACCCAGTACTTC,CASRPTGEKETQYF
TRBV2,TRBD1,TRBJ2-3,NA,TGTGCCGTTGAGGGACAGGGAGGAGATACGCAGTATTTT,CAVEGQGGDTQYF
TRBV4-2,TRBD2,TRBJ2-1,NA,TGTGCCAGCAGCCAGCCGCTAGCGGGAGGGTACAATGAGCAGTTCTTC,CASSQPLAGGYNEQFF
TRBV2,NA,TRBJ1-4,NA,TGTGCCAGCAGTGCGGACAGAGCTAATGAAAAACTGTTTTTT,CASSADRANEKLFF
TRBV7-7,TRBD2,TRBJ2-2,NA,TGTGCTAGCAGCTTAGTAGCGGGGGCCGGGGAGCTGTTTTTT,CASSLVAGAGELFF
TRBV7-2,NA,TRBJ2-5,NA,TGTGCCAGCAGCTTAGGTTTCGGTAGCGGATTAAAAGAGACCCAGTACTTC,CASSLGFGSGLKETQYF
TRBV5-1,NA,TRBJ1-1,NA,TGCGCCAGCAGATACAGGGAGGGGGACACTGAAGCTTTCTTT,CASRYREGDTEAFF
TRBV10-3,NA,TRBJ1-1,NA,TGTGCCATCAGTGGGGGAAGGACTGAAGCTTTCTTT,CAISGGRTEAFF